This T cell receptor beta chain was profiled in a study of cytomegalovirus exposure and HLA in healthy donors. Background on the study: Earlier findings included over 90 million unique TCR beta sequences obtained from 150 million to 200 million T cells. General observations from the study: In an earlier analysis, productive rearrangement rates for most beta V segments clustered near 87% or 30%. As was reported, the classifier diagnosed cytomegalovirus status with high specificity and sensitivity.

Only one count was recorded for this clone. Antigen specificity is unknown. These donors, healthy bone marrow donors, were studied. The CDR3 runs to 17 residues. Trimming stripped 1 base from V and 6 bases from J, with 18 bases between. The germline CDR1 and CDR2 sequences are SGHDN and FVKESK. This PCR relied on a set of 60 Vbeta primers and 13 Jbeta primers. Repertoires were generated with immunoSEQ multiplex PCR, while TCRdb's copy carries only in-frame clones and drops some. The sample includes about 170,000 clones, approximately 73% of them seen just once. This chain connects TRBV14 to TRBJ2-2; a weak D match, TRBD1 (6 bases). The TCR originated in a young woman in good health and CMV-seropositive. What was sequenced was PBMCs. The CDR3 protein is CASSQGYREKRAGELFF. In DNA form, the CDR3 reads TGTGCCAGCAGCCAAGGGTACAGGGAAAAAAGGGCCGGGGAGCTGTTTTTT.